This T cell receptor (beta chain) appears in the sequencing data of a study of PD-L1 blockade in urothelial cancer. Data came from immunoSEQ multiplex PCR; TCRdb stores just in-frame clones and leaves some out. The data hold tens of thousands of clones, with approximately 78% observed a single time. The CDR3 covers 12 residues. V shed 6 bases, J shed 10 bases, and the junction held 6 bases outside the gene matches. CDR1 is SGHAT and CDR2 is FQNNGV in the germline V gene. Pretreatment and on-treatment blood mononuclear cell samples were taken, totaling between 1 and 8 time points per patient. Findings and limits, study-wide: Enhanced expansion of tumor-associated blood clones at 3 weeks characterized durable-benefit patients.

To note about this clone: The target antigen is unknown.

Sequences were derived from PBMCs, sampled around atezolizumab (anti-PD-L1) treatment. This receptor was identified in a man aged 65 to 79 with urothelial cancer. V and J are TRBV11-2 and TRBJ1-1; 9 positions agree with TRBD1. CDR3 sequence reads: CASSFTGGRAFF. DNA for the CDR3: TGTGCCAGCAGTTTCACAGGGGGCCGAGCTTTCTTT.